Below, one T cell receptor beta chain is given with its context. The data stem from a study of blood T cells in healthy people across ages. This CDR3 comprises 18 residues. The trim removed 4 bases at V and 0 bases at J, leaving 10 bases unmatched. Germline values: CDR1 SGHDT, CDR2 YYEEEE. Combining a sample-barcoded 5' primer with a J-beta primer mix, a second PCR ran for about 6 to 11 cycles. TCRdb fed the 5' RACE reads into MiXCR, producing one record per CDR3 protein. This table has hundreds of thousands of distinct CDR3 sequences, roughly 50% appearing once. This chain links TRBV5-6 with TRBJ2-6, with 7 nucleotides matching TRBD1. Sequenced input: blood. The sequence was collected from a man older than 75 in good health. The CDR3 sequence: CASSRGDRPSSGANVLTF. CDR3 bases: TGTGCCAGCAGCCGAGGGGACAGACCTAGCTCTGGGGCCAACGTCCTGACTTTC.